These T cell receptor beta chains were read from a single sample in a study of cytomegalovirus exposure and HLA in healthy donors. Assay: immunoSEQ multiplex PCR; the TCRdb copy retains only in-frame clones and omits some. The repertoire consists of approximately 98,000 clones, with approximately 85% occurring once and the leading ten covering 3% to 3.5%. Sequenced: PBMCs. The receptor source for this set is a woman younger than 30 in good health and CMV-seronegative. Each CDR3 is given with its conserved first and last residue. The D gene is left open where the match is weak. A clone size is listed for some rows: how often the clone was seen (once, few, many), or a class if it is expanded.

CDR3 | DNA | D | V | size | J
CASSRSGGSYNEQFF | TGTGCCAGCAGTCGGAGCGGGGGCTCCTACAATGAGCAGTTCTTC | TRBD2 | TRBV9 | . | TRBJ2-1
CASSATVTYEQYF | TGTGCCAGCAGTGCTACCGTCACCTACGAGCAGTACTTC | . | TRBV27 | . | TRBJ2-7
CASSPGQGATGELFF | TGTGCCAGCAGCCCGGGACAGGGGGCGACCGGGGAGCTGTTTTTT | TRBD1 | TRBV7-2 | . | TRBJ2-2
CASSPGRGGGYEQYF | TGTGCCAGCAGCCCGGGGAGGGGGGGTGGCTACGAGCAGTACTTC | . | TRBV14 | . | TRBJ2-7
CASSILNGGNGYTF | TGTGCCAGTAGTATTTTAAATGGGGGGAATGGCTACACCTTC | . | TRBV19 | . | TRBJ1-2
CASSGTSTGELFF | TGTGCCAGCAGTGGAACTAGCACTGGGGAGCTGTTTTTT | . | TRBV6-4 | . | TRBJ2-2
CASSEGTGGFFDYGYTF | TGTGCCAGCAGTGAAGGGACAGGGGGTTTTTTTGACTATGGCTACACCTTC | TRBD1 | TRBV6-1 | . | TRBJ1-2
CAISAGLANTEAFF | TGTGCCATCAGCGCAGGGTTAGCGAACACTGAAGCTTTCTTT | . | TRBV10-3 | . | TRBJ1-1
CATSRDQIRVRVTTDTGELFF | TGTGCCACCAGCAGAGATCAGATTAGGGTCCGTGTGACTACCGATACCGGGGAGCTGTTTTTT | . | TRBV15 | . | TRBJ2-2
CAWSRGGVYNEQFF | TGTGCCTGGAGTAGGGGGGGCGTATACAATGAGCAGTTCTTC | . | TRBV30 | . | TRBJ2-1
CASSRAGDETDTQYF | TGTGCCAGCAGTCGCGCGGGGGACGAGACAGATACGCAGTATTTT | TRBD2 | TRBV28 | . | TRBJ2-3
CASSDERRVLGYTF | TGTGCCAGCAGTGATGAACGGAGGGTTTTAGGCTACACCTTC | . | TRBV2 | . | TRBJ1-2
CSVVRQGADTEAFF | TGCAGCGTTGTTAGACAGGGGGCGGACACTGAAGCTTTCTTT | TRBD1 | TRBV29-1 | . | TRBJ1-1
CATSRGQWDGYTF | TGTGCCACCAGCAGAGGACAGTGGGATGGCTACACCTTC | . | TRBV15 | . | TRBJ1-2
CASGPGDSGNTIYF | TGTGCCAGCGGCCCAGGGGACAGTGGAAACACCATATATTTT | TRBD1 | TRBV7-9 | once | TRBJ1-3
CASSLDRGNYGYTF | TGTGCCAGCAGCTTAGACAGGGGTAACTATGGCTACACCTTC | TRBD1 | TRBV5-6 | once | TRBJ1-2
CSVVGGATDGYTF | TGCAGCGTTGTTGGGGGCGCGACCGATGGCTACACCTTC | . | TRBV29-1 | few | TRBJ1-2
CASSHVHRGSAFF | TGTGCCAGCAGCCACGTTCACAGGGGTTCAGCTTTCTTT | TRBD1 | TRBV16 | . | TRBJ1-1
CASSVHGLAGRTGELFF | TGTGCCAGCAGCGTCCACGGACTAGCGGGGAGGACCGGGGAGCTGTTTTTT | TRBD2 | TRBV9 | . | TRBJ2-2
CASSDVATFRPNYEQYF | TGTGCCAGCAGTGACGTGGCCACCTTCCGTCCCAACTACGAGCAGTACTTC | . | TRBV2 | . | TRBJ2-7
CASEEGSLADTQYF | TGTGCCAGCGAAGAGGGCAGCCTGGCAGATACGCAGTATTTT | . | TRBV7-9 | . | TRBJ2-3
CASSEGDRGGYTF | TGTGCCAGCAGTGAAGGGGACAGGGGGGGCTACACCTTC | TRBD1 | TRBV2 | . | TRBJ1-2
CASRLLAGSIHEQFF | TGTGCCAGCAGACTACTAGCGGGGTCGATTCATGAGCAGTTCTTC | TRBD2 | TRBV28 | . | TRBJ2-1
CASTKGQGALTDTQYF | TGTGCCAGCACCAAGGGACAGGGGGCTTTGACAGATACGCAGTATTTT | TRBD1 | TRBV7-6 | . | TRBJ2-3
CSAPRDYGYTF | TGCAGTGCCCCCCGGGACTATGGCTACACCTTC | . | TRBV20-1 | . | TRBJ1-2
CASSVGLAMNTEAFF | TGTGCCAGCAGCGTAGGCCTAGCAATGAACACTGAAGCTTTCTTT | . | TRBV9 | once | TRBJ1-1
CASSEVSQNPEAFF | TGTGCCAGCAGTGAAGTCTCACAGAACCCTGAAGCTTTCTTT | . | TRBV6-1 | . | TRBJ1-1
CASSSSGTVNTGELFF | TGTGCCAGCAGTTCCTCCGGGACAGTAAACACCGGGGAGCTGTTTTTT | TRBD1 | TRBV6-6 | . | TRBJ2-2
CASSQDGGSGYNTGELFF | TGCGCCAGCAGCCAAGATGGGGGTAGCGGATATAACACCGGGGAGCTGTTTTTT | . | TRBV4-1 | . | TRBJ2-2
CASSLYKNTEAFF | TGTGCCAGCAGCTTGTACAAGAACACTGAAGCTTTCTTT | . | TRBV7-3 | few | TRBJ1-1
CASSLTSLSGGRSYEQYF | TGTGCCAGCAGCTTAACCTCCCTATCGGGGGGACGAAGCTACGAGCAGTACTTC | TRBD2 | TRBV7-3 | . | TRBJ2-7
CASSWGTLQGGYTF | TGTGCCAGCAGTTGGGGGACACTTCAAGGGGGCTACACCTTC | . | TRBV6-1 | . | TRBJ1-2
CASTVAGQGYTF | TGCGCCAGCACAGTGGCTGGCCAAGGCTACACCTTC | . | TRBV5-1 | . | TRBJ1-2
CASSLMAGNTEAFF | TGTGCCAGCAGCTTAATGGCAGGGAACACTGAAGCTTTCTTT | . | TRBV7-3 | . | TRBJ1-1
CASSQGISFNFYGYTF | TGCGCCAGCAGCCAAGGAATAAGCTTCAATTTCTATGGCTACACCTTC | . | TRBV4-1 | . | TRBJ1-2
CASSQAGTRFDEQFF | TGCGCCAGCAGCCAGGCCGGGACTAGGTTCGATGAGCAGTTCTTC | TRBD2 | TRBV4-1 | . | TRBJ2-1
CSVVLEGIPNEQFF | TGCAGCGTTGTTTTGGAGGGGATTCCCAATGAGCAGTTCTTC | . | TRBV29-1 | . | TRBJ2-1
CASSGQGSTEAFF | TGTGCCAGCAGTGGACAGGGAAGCACTGAAGCTTTCTTT | TRBD1 | TRBV25-1 | . | TRBJ1-1
CASSLAGGTDTQYF | TGTGCCAGCAGCCTAGCGGGGGGCACAGATACGCAGTATTTT | TRBD2 | TRBV5-4 | . | TRBJ2-3
CASSIGDSLNTEAFF | TGTGCCAGCAGCATCGGGGATTCTTTGAACACTGAAGCTTTCTTT | . | TRBV9 | . | TRBJ1-1
CSVAGGSDTQYF | TGCAGCGTCGCAGGGGGCTCAGATACGCAGTATTTT | TRBD1 | TRBV29-1 | . | TRBJ2-3
CASSGDRGPDEQYF | TGTGCCAGCAGCGGGGACAGGGGCCCGGACGAGCAGTACTTC | TRBD1 | TRBV5-8 | . | TRBJ2-7
CASSLDSNYYEQYF | TGTGCCAGCAGCCTTGACAGCAATTACTACGAGCAGTACTTC | . | TRBV7-8 | . | TRBJ2-7